Sequencing of this TCR beta chain was carried out in a study of blood T cell repertoires in COVID-19. About the research overall: There were acute and convalescent COVID-19 samples, and they came from the United States, Italy and Spain. Sources were T cells, B-cell-depleted T cells, or PBMCs; the material itself was cDNA or gDNA.

Trimming took off 1 base at V and 0 bases at J, with 10 bases between the two ends. CDR1 is SQVTM and CDR2 is ANQGSEA in the germline V gene. The CDR3 runs to 14 residues. Some clones are missing from TCRdb's copy, which holds only in-frame ones; the method was immunoSEQ multiplex PCR. The sample contains some 180,000 clones, approximately 88% of which appear only once. One Seattle source followed patients from active infection through their disease course. The gene calls are TRBV29-1 and TRBJ2-7, with a possible D match to TRBD2 (5 bases). Source material: peripheral blood. The sequence derives from a woman aged 40 to 50 with COVID-19, enrolled during active disease. CDR3 protein: CSVEAVGSSYEQYF. CDR3 in DNA: TGCAGCGTTGAAGCGGTGGGGAGCTCCTACGAGCAGTACTTC.